This TCR beta chain appears in the sequencing data of a study of Graves' ophthalmopathy and Graves' hyperthyroidism. Study observations and caveats: Blood samples also showed most expanded thyroid clonotypes exceeding 0.001 frequency.

Lactation, pregnancy, uncontrolled infections and other autoimmune diseases were all grounds for excluding patients. Establishment of the diagnosis relied upon clinical symptoms, serum thyroxine, TRAb, thyroid ultrasound and orbital computed tomography. Amplified material comprised TCR beta CDR3 regions derived from RNA transcripts. First-round RT-PCR employed HTBI primers, with a second-round multiplex PCR after it. MiXCR, run by TCRdb on the multiplex PCR reads, gives a single entry per CDR3 protein. The sample lists around 1.1 million distinct CDR3 sequences, about 35% occurring once. Germline trimming cut 6 bases from V and 10 bases from J; bases unmatched to any gene: 9. Germline V gene sequence: CDR1 ENHRY, CDR2 SYGVKD. There are 13 residues in the CDR3. A word on this clonotype: The antigen remains undetermined.

The TCR was taken from an adult man with Graves' hyperthyroidism. The J gene is TRBJ1-1, the V gene TRBV10-3, with 9 nucleotides matching TRBD1. Material for sequencing was peripheral blood or thyroid tissue (not recorded which). The CDR3 sequence is CAIRGTGKERAFF. CDR3 sequence (DNA): TGTGCCATCAGGGGGACAGGGAAAGAACGAGCTTTCTTT.